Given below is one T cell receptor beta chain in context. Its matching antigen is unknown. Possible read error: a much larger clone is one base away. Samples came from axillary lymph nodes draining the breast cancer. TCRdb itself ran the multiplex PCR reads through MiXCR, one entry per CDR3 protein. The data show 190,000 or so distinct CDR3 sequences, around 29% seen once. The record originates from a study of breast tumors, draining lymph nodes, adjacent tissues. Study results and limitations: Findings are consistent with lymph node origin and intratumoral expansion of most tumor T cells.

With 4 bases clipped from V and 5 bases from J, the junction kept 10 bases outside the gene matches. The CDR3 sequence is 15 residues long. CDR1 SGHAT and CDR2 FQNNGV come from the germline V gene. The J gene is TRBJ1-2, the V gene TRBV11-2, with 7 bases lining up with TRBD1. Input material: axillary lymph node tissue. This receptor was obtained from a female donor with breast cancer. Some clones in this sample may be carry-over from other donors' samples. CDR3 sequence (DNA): TGTGCCAGCAGCTCCCAGGGGGGTGGGGCGTATGGCTACACCTTC. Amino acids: CASSSQGGGAYGYTF.